Below, 32 T cell receptor beta chains from the same sample are listed, as sequenced in a study of blood T cell repertoires in COVID-19. Clones were sequenced by immunoSEQ multiplex PCR, and TCRdb holds only the in-frame ones, with some missing. The sample lists 140,000 to 150,000 clones; around 85% were seen once. Sequencing was performed on peripheral blood. The receptors were sampled from a woman between 55 and 75 years old with COVID-19, enrolled during active disease.

The CDR3 DNA reads as TGTGCCAGCAGTGAAGCGACTAGCGGGGAGAATGAGCAGTTCTTC. Translation: CASSEATSGENEQFF. J is TRBJ2-1 and V is TRBV6-4; the match to TRBD2 covers 11 bases. Trimming took 3 bases from V and 7 from J; bases not matched to a gene: 5. CDR1 and CDR2 from the germline V gene are MRHNA and SNTAGT. This CDR3 comprises 15 residues.

The rearrangement uses TRBV5-4 and TRBJ1-5, with 11 positions matching TRBD1. CDR1 and CDR2 (germline): SGHNT, YYREEE (reference sequence). The CDR3 runs to 14 residues. V was pared by 4 bases and J by 11 bases, with 8 bases of the junction left unmatched. In DNA form, the CDR3 reads TGTGCCAGCAGCCCGGGACAGGGGGGAGAGACCCAGCATTTT. Translated: CASSPGQGGETQHF.

The chain couples TRBV4-2 to TRBJ1-2; TRBD1 agrees at 9 bases. J gave up 2 bases and V 0 bases, and 10 bases lay outside the gene matches. The V gene's germline CDR1 is LGHNA and CDR2 YNFKEQ. The CDR3 is 18 residues long. CDR3 sequence reads: CASSQDFPRDRENYGYTF. CDR3 DNA: TGTGCCAGCAGCCAAGATTTCCCCCGGGACAGGGAAAACTATGGCTACACCTTC.

The V call is TRBV6-6, the J call TRBJ1-2, with D hard to call. Germline CDR1 reads MNHNY; CDR2 reads SVGAGI (reference sequence). Trimming removed 2 bases at V and 8 bases at J, with 12 bases between. The CDR3 spans 13 residues. In DNA, the CDR3 is TGTGCCAGCAGTTACCCTGACATGGAAGGCTACACCTTC. It is translated as CASSYPDMEGYTF.

V usage is TRBV18 and J usage is TRBJ2-3; D gene unclear. The CDR3 sequence is 15 residues long. Trimming stripped 2 bases from V and 0 bases from J, with 9 bases between. CDR1 and CDR2 (germline): KGHSH, LQKENI. CDR3 sequence: CASSPERLSTDTQYF. The CDR3 region has the DNA TGTGCCAGCTCACCAGAGCGACTGAGCACAGATACGCAGTATTTT.

V usage is TRBV9 and J usage is TRBJ1-2, with 8 bases aligning to TRBD1. Germline trimming cut 4 bases from V and 6 bases from J; bases unmatched to any gene: 11. Germline values: CDR1 SGDLS, CDR2 YYNGEE. The length of the CDR3 is 15 residues. The CDR3 DNA follows: TGTGCCAGCAGCTCCCGGACAGGGTCATTTGATGGCTACACCTTC. Amino acid sequence: CASSSRTGSFDGYTF.

The chain joins TRBV27 to TRBJ1-1, with 9 nucleotides matching TRBD1. Germline-derived CDR1 and CDR2 are MNHEY and SMNVEV (reference sequence). The V segment lost 5 bases and the J segment 3 bases; nucleotides outside the gene matches: 7. The CDR3 spans 15 residues. CDR3 loop: CASSPGTGYDTEAFF. The DNA for the CDR3 is TGTGCCAGCAGTCCCGGGACAGGGTATGACACTGAAGCTTTCTTT.

This rearrangement joins TRBV29-1 to TRBJ2-7; D is perhaps TRBD2 (5 bases). Trimming stripped 6 bases from V and 0 bases from J, with 12 bases between. The CDR3 totals 13 residues. Germline CDR1 is SQVTM and CDR2 is ANQGSEA. The DNA of the CDR3 is TGCAGCGTCATTAGCGATTTCTCCTACGAGCAGTACTTC. Protein: CSVISDFSYEQYF.

The V and J genes are TRBV11-2 and TRBJ2-5; D possibly corresponds to TRBD1 (6 bases). The V gene's germline CDR1 is SGHAT and CDR2 FQNNGV. V was cut by 3 bases and J by 5 bases, with 16 bases left in between. This CDR3 has 15 residues. This chain's CDR3 is CASSFGQIGRETQYF. CDR3 bases: TGTGCCAGCAGCTTCGGACAGATAGGCAGGGAGACCCAGTACTTC.

The gene calls are TRBV10-3 and TRBJ2-5; TRBD2 might be the D (5 bases). CDR1 is ENHRY and CDR2 is SYGVKD in the germline V gene. This CDR3 is built from 17 residues. Trimming stripped 3 bases from V and 5 bases from J, with 22 bases between. The CDR3, as DNA: TGTGCCATCAGTGACCTCGAGGGCGAGTCCGGGCGGGAGACCCAGTACTTC. Encoded protein: CAISDLEGESGRETQYF.

The chain carries TRBV7-6 and TRBJ2-7; D perhaps matches TRBD2 (6 bases). Germline CDR1 SGHVS, CDR2 FNYEAQ. The CDR3 totals 15 residues. Trimming shortened V by 5 bases and J by 5 bases, and 19 bases separated the two germline ends. The CDR3 spells CASSPPGTAFHEQYF. Written as DNA, the CDR3 is TGTGCCAGCAGCCCCCCCGGGACTGCGTTCCACGAGCAGTACTTC.

There are a few counts of this clone. The chain couples TRBV6-5 to TRBJ1-6; TRBD1 matches 11 bases. Germline CDR1 and CDR2: MNHEY and SVGAGI. The CDR3 runs 15 residues. Trimming at V came to 7 bases and at J to 7 bases, leaving 6 bases not matched to a gene. CDR3 sequence (DNA): TGTGCCAGCACCCTGCGGGACAGGGGGAATTCACCCCTCCACTTT. This translates into CASTLRDRGNSPLHF.

There are a few counts of this clone. The chain combines TRBV5-6 with TRBJ1-1; tentative D call: TRBD1 (5 bases). From germline, CDR1 is SGHDT and CDR2 YYEEEE. The V and J ends lost 4 bases and 0 bases respectively, with 16 bases between them. The CDR3 extends over 16 amino acids. CDR3 nucleotide sequence: TGTGCCAGCAGCCCGCCGGGGGGTTCAGTGAACACTGAAGCTTTCTTT. Translation gives CASSPPGGSVNTEAFF.

In its sample, this clone was seen once. V is TRBV11-2 and J is TRBJ2-1; 8 nucleotides align to TRBD2. Germline trimming cut 1 base from V and 0 bases from J; bases unmatched to any gene: 2. The V gene's germline CDR1 is SGHAT and CDR2 FQNNGV. This CDR3 contains 16 residues. The CDR3 nucleotides are TGTGCCAGCAGCTTAGGGCTAGCGGGCTCCTACAATGAGCAGTTCTTC. It translates to CASSLGLAGSYNEQFF.

The rearrangement joins TRBV14 to TRBJ2-5; 7 bases are shared with TRBD2. The CDR3 extends over 16 amino acids. CDR1 and CDR2 (germline): SGHDN, FVKESK. The V and J ends lost 4 bases and 0 bases, in that order; junction bases with no gene match: 8. The DNA of the CDR3 is TGTGCCAGCAGCCGCAATCCGGGACTACACCAAGAGACCCAGTACTTC. Protein product: CASSRNPGLHQETQYF.

This chain uses TRBV20-1 with TRBJ2-3; unclear D gene. The CDR3 totals 11 residues. Germline V gene data show CDR1 as DFQATT and CDR2 as SNEGSKA (reference sequence). Between the trimmed V and J ends, which lost 0 bases and 7 bases, there was a span of 5 bases. CDR3 sequence: CSARDPNTQYF. CDR3 nucleotides: TGCAGTGCTAGAGATCCAAATACGCAGTATTTT.

The V call is TRBV19, the J call TRBJ2-3; 7 bases agree with TRBD1. The CDR3 length is 14 residues. V was clipped by 7 bases and J by 1 base; unmatched bases: 5. Germline V lookup: CDR1 LNHDA, CDR2 SQIVND (reference sequence). CDR3 sequence reads: CASKYRGGTDTQYF. The CDR3 DNA sequence: TGTGCCAGTAAGTACAGGGGTGGCACAGATACGCAGTATTTT.

This chain uses TRBV5-1 with TRBJ2-1, with 11 bases lining up with TRBD2. The CDR3 has 15 amino acids. Germline trimming cut 5 bases from V and 7 bases from J; bases unmatched to any gene: 8. CDR1 SGHRS and CDR2 YFSETQ come from the germline V gene. The CDR3, as DNA: TGCGCCAGCAGTCCCATAGCGGGGGGGCGAAATGAGCAGTTCTTC. It is translated as CASSPIAGGRNEQFF.

V and J are TRBV7-9 and TRBJ1-1; possible D gene TRBD1, 5 bases. Trimming left V 5 bases short and J 2 bases short, with 15 bases between. The germline CDR1 and CDR2 sequences are SEHNR and FQNEAQ (reference sequence). This CDR3 has 15 residues. The CDR3 here is CASSARGSGNTEAFF. The CDR3 DNA reads TGTGCCAGCAGCGCCCGGGGGTCAGGAAACACTGAAGCTTTCTTT.

This chain joins TRBV12-3 or TRBV12-4 and TRBJ1-1; D remains unclear. The V end was cut by 3 bases, the J end by 5 bases, with 4 bases between. The CDR3 is 11 residues long. CDR3 in DNA: TGTGCCAGCAGTTTTCTTACTGAAGCTTTCTTT. It specifies CASSFLTEAFF.

V and J are TRBV29-1 and TRBJ1-5; possible D gene TRBD1, 6 bases. Germline CDR1 and CDR2: SQVTM and ANQGSEA. The ends were cut back, 6 bases at V and 3 bases at J, with 12 bases in the middle. CDR3 size: 13 residues. DNA of the CDR3: TGCAGCGTCCGGGACAATTACAATCAGCCCCAGCATTTT. It specifies CSVRDNYNQPQHF.

This clone was detected once. This chain connects TRBV30 to TRBJ2-5; 8 bases are a match to TRBD2. J was trimmed by 5 bases and V by 2 bases; bases with no gene match: 4. The CDR3 contains 13 residues. Germline lookup yields CDR1 GTSNPN and CDR2 SVGIG (reference sequence). CDR3 loop: CAWSRGGWETQYF. CDR3 in DNA: TGTGCCTGGAGTCGGGGGGGGTGGGAGACCCAGTACTTC.

CDR3 in amino acids: CASRSTDSSRGGYTF. Written as DNA, the CDR3 is TGTGCCAGCAGATCTACGGACAGCTCTCGGGGCGGCTACACCTTC. The J gene is TRBJ1-2, the V gene TRBV6-5, with D possibly being TRBD1 (6 bases). Germline CDR1 is MNHEY and CDR2 is SVGAGI. The CDR3 is 15 residues long. Trimming shortened V by 6 bases and J by 8 bases, and 22 bases separated the two germline ends.

This chain connects TRBV19 to TRBJ1-1; D unresolved. The CDR3 spans 14 residues. V dropped 6 bases and J dropped 4 bases, with 15 bases sitting between them. Germline CDR1 LNHDA, CDR2 SQIVND (reference sequence). The CDR3 bases are TGTGCCAGTAGCCCGCTTCTAGGGAGCACTGAAGCTTTCTTT. Residues: CASSPLLGSTEAFF.

V and J are TRBV3-1 (or the pseudogene TRBV3-2) and TRBJ2-7, with 9 positions matching TRBD1. The V gene end was trimmed by 4 bases and the J gene end by 4 bases; junction bases not matched to a gene: 5. CDR1 is LGHDT, CDR2 YNNKEL, per germline (reference sequence). The CDR3 is made up of 14 amino acids. CDR3 loop: CASSLLTGGYEQYF. CDR3 DNA: TGTGCCAGCAGCCTCTTGACAGGGGGGTACGAGCAGTACTTC.

The chain links TRBV19 to TRBJ2-5; 15 nucleotides match TRBD2. CDR1 LNHDA and CDR2 SQIVND come from the germline V gene (reference sequence). The CDR3 covers 19 residues. Trimming at V came to 3 bases and at J to 5 bases, leaving 13 bases not matched to a gene. CDR3 residues: CASSIRTRTSGGALETQYF. The CDR3 DNA is TGTGCCAGTAGTATCAGAACGCGGACTAGCGGGGGGGCATTGGAGACCCAGTACTTC. Looking up the rest from reference TRBV19 and TRBJ2-5 gives the full variable domain: DGGITQSPKYLFRKEGQNVTLSCEQNLNHDAMYWYRQDPGQGLRLIYYSQIVNDFQKGDIAEGYSVSREKKESFPLTVTSAQKNPTAFYLCASSIRTRTSGGALETQYFGPGTRLLVL.

The sample holds a few counts of this clone. V is TRBV5-1 and J is TRBJ1-1, with a possible D match to TRBD1 (5 bases). Germline loops: CDR1 SGHRS, CDR2 YFSETQ. The V end was cut by 0 bases, the J end by 1 base, with 7 bases between. The CDR3 runs to 14 residues. The chain's CDR3 is CASSLVGENTEAFF. CDR3 nucleotides: TGCGCCAGCAGCTTGGTAGGGGAGAACACTGAAGCTTTCTTT.

The rearrangement uses TRBV6-5 and TRBJ2-7, with 7 positions matching TRBD1. J was trimmed by 3 bases and V by 6 bases; bases with no gene match: 8. Germline assignment: CDR1 MNHEY and CDR2 SVGAGI. The CDR3 is made up of 14 amino acids. CDR3 nucleotide sequence: TGTGCCAGCAGCTTTATACAGGGGATCTACGAGCAGTACTTC. The encoded protein is CASSFIQGIYEQYF.

This clone has only one observation. The rearrangement links TRBV3-1 (or the pseudogene TRBV3-2) to TRBJ1-5, with 10 bases matching TRBD1. Germline assignment: CDR1 LGHDT and CDR2 YNNKEL (reference sequence). The V gene end was trimmed by 5 bases and the J gene end by 4 bases; junction bases not matched to a gene: 5. The CDR3 totals 15 residues. Written as DNA, the CDR3 is TGTGCCAGCAGCAAAGGGACAGGGGTAAATCAGCCCCAGCATTTT. Translating gives CASSKGTGVNQPQHF.

The genes are TRBV2 and TRBJ2-7; 7 bases agree with TRBD1. Trimming at V came to 8 bases and at J to 4 bases, leaving 8 bases not matched to a gene. The CDR3 runs 13 residues. CDR1 and CDR2 from the germline V gene are SNHLY and FYNNEI. CDR3 DNA sequence: TGTGCCAGCGTACGGACAGGTGAATACGAGCAGTACTTC. It specifies CASVRTGEYEQYF.

The rearrangement joins TRBV5-5 to TRBJ2-2; 7 bases align to TRBD2. Germline V gives CDR1 SGHKS, CDR2 YYEKEE (reference sequence). CDR3 length: 16 residues. V lost 0 bases, J lost 7 bases, and 9 bases stayed unmatched. The CDR3 here is CASSLVLRLAGGELFF. Here the CDR3 DNA reads TGTGCCAGCAGCTTGGTTCTACGACTAGCCGGCGGGGAGCTGTTTTTT.

This chain uses TRBV5-1 with TRBJ1-5; D not resolved. The germline gives CDR1 SGHRS, CDR2 YFSETQ. The CDR3 contains 14 residues. V was cut by 0 bases and J by 3 bases, with 7 bases left in between. CDR3 loop: CASSLDSFNQPQHF. The CDR3 DNA reads TGCGCCAGCAGCTTGGACAGTTTCAATCAGCCCCAGCATTTT.